This T cell receptor beta chain was sequenced in a study of T-cell reconstitution after alpha-beta-depleted transplantation in children. This clonotype was counted many times. Its antigen is still unknown. General study points: The study traced high day-60 TCRbeta diversity in some patients to surviving recipient T cells and thymic progenitors. A year post-transplant, T-cell counts and diversity derived mostly from newly produced T cells.

The CDR3 covers 16 residues. The J segment lost 4 bases and the V segment lost 3 bases, leaving 4 bases of the junction unmatched. Looked up from germline, CDR1 is MNHEY and CDR2 is SMNVEV (reference sequence). Unique molecular identifiers were incorporated during preparation of the TCRbeta library. TCRdb processed the PCR reads anew with MiXCR; each CDR3 protein has one entry. Among 200,000 to 250,000 distinct CDR3 sequences, 7.5% to 9.5% were seen once, and the ten largest hold 5% to 8%. This specimen was PBMCs, mostly from graft donor cells, taken 180 days after TCRalphabeta/CD19-depleted stem cell transplant. This TCR derives from a male patient between 5 and 17 years old who had a stem cell transplant for acute lymphoblastic leukemia, so the T cells may come from the graft donor. The chain uses TRBV27 and TRBJ2-1; 12 bases agree with TRBD2. The CDR3 bases are TGTGCCAGCAGTTTTTTGGGGACTAGCGGGTACAATGAGCAGTTCTTC. Translating gives CASSFLGTSGYNEQFF.